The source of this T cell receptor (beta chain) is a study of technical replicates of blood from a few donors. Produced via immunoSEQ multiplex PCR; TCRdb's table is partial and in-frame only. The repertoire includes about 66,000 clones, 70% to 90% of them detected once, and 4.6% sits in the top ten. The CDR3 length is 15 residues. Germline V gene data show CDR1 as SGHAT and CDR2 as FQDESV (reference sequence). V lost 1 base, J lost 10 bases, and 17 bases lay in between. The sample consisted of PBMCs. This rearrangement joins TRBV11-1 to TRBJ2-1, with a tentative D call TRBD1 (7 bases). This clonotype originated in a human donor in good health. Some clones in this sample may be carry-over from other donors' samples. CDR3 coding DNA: TGTGCCAGCAGCTTAGGGCAGGGGGGTGGCAACGAGCAGTTCTTC. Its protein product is CASSLGQGGGNEQFF.